This T cell receptor (beta chain) emerged from a study of identical twins. Study conclusions and caveats: There were fewer insertions in abundant cord blood beta clonotypes, but memory repertoires showed no such pattern. Conclusions were based on cross-sectional statistical analysis, without following the same donors.

In its sample, this clonotype was seen a few times. Its matching antigen is unknown. With template switching, a universal primer site was added, and the cDNA carried unique molecular identifiers. Via MiXCR, TCRdb re-called the 5' RACE reads, giving one row per CDR3 protein. This table has 250,000 to 300,000 distinct CDR3 sequences, roughly 9.7% appearing once. V lost 0 bases and J lost 7, with 12 bases in between. The germline V gene encodes CDR1 LGHNA and CDR2 YSLEER. CDR3 length: 15 residues. The same sample was also used in a study of yellow fever vaccine responses in identical twins.

The sequence came from a woman aged 18 to 35 in good health. Sequenced: CD8+ T cells sorted from blood. The chain links TRBV4-3 to TRBJ1-4; D gene uncertain. The CDR3 protein is CASSQDRGPSEKLFF. CDR3 DNA sequence: TGCGCCAGCAGCCAAGATCGAGGGCCCAGTGAAAAACTGTTTTTT.